These T cell receptor beta chains were read from a single sample in a study of cytomegalovirus exposure and HLA in healthy donors. Clones were read by immunoSEQ multiplex PCR, and TCRdb kept only the in-frame ones, dropping some. The sample shows more than 85,000 clones, about four fifths of them seen only once. The material sequenced was PBMCs. The receptors were gathered from a man aged 35-49 years in good health and CMV-seronegative. Each CDR3 is given with its conserved first and last residue.

V gene	CDR3 length	J gene	CDR3 protein
TRBV7-3	14	TRBJ2-3	CASSPPGERDTQYF
TRBV2	15	TRBJ2-2	CASSDFQGATGELFF
TRBV5-1	16	TRBJ2-2	CASRVMGQGNTGELFF
TRBV7-6	15	TRBJ2-2	CASSPSGILTGELFF
TRBV6-5	14	TRBJ2-7	CASSYSGEVHEQYF
TRBV7-2	18	TRBJ2-1	CASSFRGRLAGGYNEQFF
TRBV29-1	13	TRBJ2-5	CSVGLAGAETQYF
TRBV2	14	TRBJ2-1	CASGREQALHEQFF
TRBV4-1	15	TRBJ2-5	CASSQDGASRETQYF
TRBV4-1	14	TRBJ2-7	CASSQGDRVYEQYF
TRBV7-8	16	TRBJ2-7	CASSLIRGLAGGEQYF
TRBV7-9	15	TRBJ1-1	CASSLPGGGLEEAFF
TRBV28	16	TRBJ2-1	CASSSPGDRNYNEQFF
TRBV25-1	15	TRBJ1-1	CASSESGTGSTEAFF
TRBV7-9	12	TRBJ1-2	CSSSSQGYGYTF
TRBV28	19	TRBJ2-2	CASRVAQGLAGVFGGELFF
TRBV4-1	15	TRBJ2-7	CASSWTGRGSYEQYF
TRBV30	14	TRBJ2-2	CAWSVPSHTGELFF
TRBV4-2	17	TRBJ2-4	CASSQDATGTNRNIQYF
TRBV2	13	TRBJ1-1	CASSELSGSEAFF
TRBV13	15	TRBJ2-2	CASSYDRRNTGELFF
TRBV19	15	TRBJ2-6	CASSIVASGANVLTF
TRBV28	16	TRBJ2-7	CASSLSLGQGIYEQYF
TRBV5-5	16	TRBJ2-3	CASSLSRGRGSDTQYF
TRBV30	15	TRBJ2-2	CAWTMWGGGTGELFF
TRBV6-1	15	TRBJ2-7	CASKPVGTSGYEQYF
TRBV5-1	15	TRBJ2-1	CASSPGTSSYNEQFF
TRBV7-8	16	TRBJ2-3	CASSLARFLSTDTQYF
TRBV6-5	12	TRBJ2-1	CASSERYNEQFF
TRBV9	14	TRBJ2-7	CASSVDPGSYEQYF
TRBV7-2	16	TRBJ2-7	CASSQTGTSGRYEQYF
TRBV19	15	TRBJ1-5	CASSIIGQAGQPQHF
TRBV5-1	14	TRBJ1-1	CASSLATGDTEAFF
TRBV30	15	.	CAWSRGTSGAYEQYF
TRBV5-1	13	TRBJ2-5	CASSLDSPATQYF
TRBV7-2	16	TRBJ2-2	CASYAGLAGLGGELFF
TRBV7-3	13	TRBJ1-1	CASAGGGDTEAFF
TRBV5-1	17	TRBJ2-3	CASSLGYGTGGTDTQYF
TRBV7-3	17	TRBJ2-4	CASSLNLTSGDKNIQYF
TRBV2	14	TRBJ2-5	CASRSRYLQETQYF
TRBV28	13	TRBJ2-7	CASSRLVGYEQYF
TRBV7-8	16	TRBJ2-7	CASSSIRGWYGYEQYF
TRBV2	18	TRBJ2-3	CASSEGAGLPVLSDTQYF
TRBV4-1	14	TRBJ2-7	CASSQPGLAREQYF
TRBV15	17	TRBJ2-3	CATSESRQGDYTDTQYF